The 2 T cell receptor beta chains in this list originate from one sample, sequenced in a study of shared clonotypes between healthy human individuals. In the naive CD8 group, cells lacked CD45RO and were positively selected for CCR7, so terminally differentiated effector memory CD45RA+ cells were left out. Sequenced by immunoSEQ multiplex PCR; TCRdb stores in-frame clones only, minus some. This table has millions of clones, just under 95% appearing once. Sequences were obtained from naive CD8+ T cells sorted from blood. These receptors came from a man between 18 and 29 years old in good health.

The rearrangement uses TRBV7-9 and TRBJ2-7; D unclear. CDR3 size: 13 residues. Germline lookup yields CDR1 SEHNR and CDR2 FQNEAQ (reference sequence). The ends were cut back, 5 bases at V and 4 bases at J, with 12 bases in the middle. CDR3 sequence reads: CASSPPPTYEQYF. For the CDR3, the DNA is TGTGCCAGCAGCCCCCCTCCAACTTACGAGCAGTACTTC.

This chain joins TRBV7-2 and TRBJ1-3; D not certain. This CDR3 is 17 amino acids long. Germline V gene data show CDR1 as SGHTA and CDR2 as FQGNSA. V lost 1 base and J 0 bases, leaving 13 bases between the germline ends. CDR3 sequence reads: CASSLDRQAGSGNTIYF. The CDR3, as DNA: TGTGCCAGCAGCTTAGATCGGCAGGCGGGCTCTGGAAACACCATATATTTT.